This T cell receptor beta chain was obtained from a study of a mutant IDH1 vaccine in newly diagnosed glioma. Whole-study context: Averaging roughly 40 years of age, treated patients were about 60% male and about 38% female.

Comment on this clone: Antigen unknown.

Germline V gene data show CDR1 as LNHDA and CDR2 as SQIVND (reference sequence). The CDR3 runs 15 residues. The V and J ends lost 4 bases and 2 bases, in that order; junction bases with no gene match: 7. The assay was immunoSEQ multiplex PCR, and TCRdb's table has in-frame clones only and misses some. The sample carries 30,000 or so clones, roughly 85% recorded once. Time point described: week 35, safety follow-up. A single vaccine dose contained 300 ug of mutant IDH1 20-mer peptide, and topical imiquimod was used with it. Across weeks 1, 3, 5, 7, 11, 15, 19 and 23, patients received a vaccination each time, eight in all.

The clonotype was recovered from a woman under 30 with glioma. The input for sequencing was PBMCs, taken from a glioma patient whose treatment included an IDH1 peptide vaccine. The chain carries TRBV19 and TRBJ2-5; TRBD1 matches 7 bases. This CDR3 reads CASSSLPGQQETQYF. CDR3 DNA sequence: TGTGCCAGTAGTAGCCTACCGGGACAGCAAGAGACCCAGTACTTC.